The source of this T cell receptor (beta chain) is a study of technical replicates of blood from several donors. There are 13 residues in the CDR3. CDR1 is SGHDN, CDR2 FVKESK, per germline. V was pared by 1 base and J by 15 bases, with 16 bases between. The data were produced by immunoSEQ multiplex PCR, yet TCRdb's version contains in-frame clones alone and is incomplete. The sample has almost 55,000 clones, 94% seen once. This chain connects TRBV14 to TRBJ2-4, with D maybe TRBD1 (6 bases). This clonotype originated in a human donor in good health. Material for sequencing was T cells isolated from PBMCs. CDR3 sequence: CASSQGHLDRPYF. CDR3 nucleotides: TGTGCCAGCAGCCAAGGCCATTTGGACAGACCGTACTTC.